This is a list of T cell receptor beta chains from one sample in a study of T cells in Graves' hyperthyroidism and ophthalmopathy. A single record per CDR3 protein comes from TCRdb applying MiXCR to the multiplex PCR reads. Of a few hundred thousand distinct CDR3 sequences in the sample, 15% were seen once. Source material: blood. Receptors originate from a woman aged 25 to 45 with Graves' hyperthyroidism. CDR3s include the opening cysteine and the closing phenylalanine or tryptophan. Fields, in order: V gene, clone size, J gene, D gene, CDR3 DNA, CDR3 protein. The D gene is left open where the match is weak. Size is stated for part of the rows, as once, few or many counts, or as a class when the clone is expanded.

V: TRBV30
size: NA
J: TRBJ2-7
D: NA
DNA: TGTGCCTGGAGGGAGACAATCGGCGAGCAGCACTTC
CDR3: CAWRETIGEQHF

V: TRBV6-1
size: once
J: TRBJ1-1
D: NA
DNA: TGTGCCAGCACCTCGGAGGGGTTCACTGAAGCTTTCTTT
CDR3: CASTSEGFTEAFF

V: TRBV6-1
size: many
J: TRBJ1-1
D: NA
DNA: TGTGCCAGCAGGTCAACAGGGATGAACACTGAAGCTTTCTTT
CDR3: CASRSTGMNTEAFF

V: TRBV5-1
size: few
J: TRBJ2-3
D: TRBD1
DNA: TGCGCCAGCAGCCTACAGGGACAGGGGGTGGATACGCAGTATTTT
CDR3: CASSLQGQGVDTQYF

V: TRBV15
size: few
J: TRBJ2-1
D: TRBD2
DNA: TGTGCCACCAGCAGACGACTAGCGGGAGGGCCCAATGAGCAGTTCTTC
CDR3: CATSRRLAGGPNEQFF

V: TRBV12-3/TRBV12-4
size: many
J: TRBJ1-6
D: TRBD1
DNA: TGTGCCAGCAGTTTGGGGACAGGGGGAGATACACCCCTCCACTTT
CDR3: CASSLGTGGDTPLHF

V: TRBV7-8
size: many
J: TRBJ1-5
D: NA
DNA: TGTGCCAGCAGCTTTGAGGGAAACAATCAGCCCCAGCATTTT
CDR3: CASSFEGNNQPQHF

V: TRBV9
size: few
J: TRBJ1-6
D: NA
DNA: TGTGCCAGCAGCGGGGCCGGGGAATATAATTCACCCCTCCACTTT
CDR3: CASSGAGEYNSPLHF

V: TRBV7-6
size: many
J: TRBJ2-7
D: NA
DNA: TGTGCCAGCAGCTTAGCAGGCGAGTCCTACGAGCAGTACTTC
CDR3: CASSLAGESYEQYF

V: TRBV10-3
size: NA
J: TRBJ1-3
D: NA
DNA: TGTGCCATCAGTCAGGACGGTGAGGGAAACACCATATATTTT
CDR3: CAISQDGEGNTIYF

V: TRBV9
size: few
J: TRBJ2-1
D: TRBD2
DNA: TGTGCCAGCAGCCCGCGAGGAGCTAGCGGGACCCCGAGCTCCTACAATGAGCAGTTCTTC
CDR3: CASSPRGASGTPSSYNEQFF

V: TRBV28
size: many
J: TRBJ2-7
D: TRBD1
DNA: TGTGCCAGCAGTTTAATGGGCAGGGGGCTAATAGCGACCGCCTACGAGCAGTACTTC
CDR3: CASSLMGRGLIATAYEQYF

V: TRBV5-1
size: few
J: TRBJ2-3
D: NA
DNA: TGCGCCAGCAGCTCACCGGGCCCTTTGTCAGATACGCAGTATTTT
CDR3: CASSSPGPLSDTQYF

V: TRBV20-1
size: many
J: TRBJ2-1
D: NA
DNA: TGCAGTGCTGCCATGGGGACCACACTCAATGAGCAGTTCTTC
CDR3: CSAAMGTTLNEQFF

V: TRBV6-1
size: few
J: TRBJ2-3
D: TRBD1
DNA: TGTGCCAGCAGGCCGGGACAGGGGAGTAGCACAGATACGCAGTATTTT
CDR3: CASRPGQGSSTDTQYF

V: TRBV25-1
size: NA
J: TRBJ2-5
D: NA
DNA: TGTGCCAGCGACCAGTACGAGACCCAGTACTTC
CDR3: CASDQYETQYF

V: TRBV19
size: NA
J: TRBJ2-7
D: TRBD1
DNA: TGTGCCAGCAAAGGACCGGGACAGGGCGTAGCCGAGCAGTACTTC
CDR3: CASKGPGQGVAEQYF

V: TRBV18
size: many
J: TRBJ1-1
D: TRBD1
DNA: TGTGCCAGCTCACCGGTAATCGGGACAGGCCCTAACACTGAAGCTTTCTTT
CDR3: CASSPVIGTGPNTEAFF

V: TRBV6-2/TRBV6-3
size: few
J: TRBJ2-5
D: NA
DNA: TGTGCCAGCAGTAAAACCCTCCAAGAGACCCAGTACTTC
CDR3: CASSKTLQETQYF

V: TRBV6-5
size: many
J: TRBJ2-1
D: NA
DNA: TGTGCCAGCAGTTCCCAACCGGGACTCAACTACAATGAGCAGTTCTTC
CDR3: CASSSQPGLNYNEQFF

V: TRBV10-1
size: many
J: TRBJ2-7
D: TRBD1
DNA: TGCGCCAGCAGCGCTACAGGGGCAAATTACGAGCAGTACTTC
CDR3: CASSATGANYEQYF

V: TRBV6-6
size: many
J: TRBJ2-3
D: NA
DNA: TGTGCCAGCAGTTACGTAGGGAATTCAGATACGCAGTATTTT
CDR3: CASSYVGNSDTQYF

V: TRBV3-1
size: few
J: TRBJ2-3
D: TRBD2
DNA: TGTGCCAGCAGCCAAGGCGAGACTAGCGGGACGACGCAGTATTTT
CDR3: CASSQGETSGTTQYF

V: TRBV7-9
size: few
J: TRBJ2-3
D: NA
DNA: TGTGCCAGCAGCCCCTTGGGGGGCACAGATACGCAGTATTTT
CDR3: CASSPLGGTDTQYF

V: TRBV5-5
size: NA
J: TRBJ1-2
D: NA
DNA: TGTGCCAGCAGCTTGCCGCAGTTTGGTAACTATGGCTACACCTTC
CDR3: CASSLPQFGNYGYTF

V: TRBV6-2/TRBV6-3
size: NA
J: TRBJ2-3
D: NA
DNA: TGTGCCAGCAGTTACAAGAGAGGGCCGGGGGATACGCAGTATTTT
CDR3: CASSYKRGPGDTQYF

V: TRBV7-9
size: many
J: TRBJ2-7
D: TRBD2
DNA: TGTGCCAGCAGCTTATCGAGCGGGAGTGTCGAGCAGTACTTC
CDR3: CASSLSSGSVEQYF

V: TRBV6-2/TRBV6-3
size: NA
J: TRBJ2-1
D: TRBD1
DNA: TGTGCCAGCAACGACAGGGGGCGGGTGAGATACAATGAGCAGTTCTTC
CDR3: CASNDRGRVRYNEQFF

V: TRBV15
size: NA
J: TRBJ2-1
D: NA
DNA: TGTGCCACCAGCAGAGCCAGCGGAGAGCAGTTCTTC
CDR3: CATSRASGEQFF

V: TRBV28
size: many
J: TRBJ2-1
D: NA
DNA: TGTGCCAGCAGTCGGACGCAGGACCTAGTGGGTGAGCAGTTCTTC
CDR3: CASSRTQDLVGEQFF

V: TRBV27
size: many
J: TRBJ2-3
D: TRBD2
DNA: TGTGCCAGCAGTTTTGCGGGACTAGCGGCTAGCACAGATACGCAGTATTTT
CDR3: CASSFAGLAASTDTQYF

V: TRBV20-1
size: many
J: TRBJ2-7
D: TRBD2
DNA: TGCAGTGCTAGATTGGCACTAGCGGGGGCGTCTTACGAGCAGTACTTC
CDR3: CSARLALAGASYEQYF

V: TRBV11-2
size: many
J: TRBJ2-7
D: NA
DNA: TGTGCCAGCAGCTTAGCAACGGGGGCTCAGGAGCAGTACTTC
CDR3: CASSLATGAQEQYF

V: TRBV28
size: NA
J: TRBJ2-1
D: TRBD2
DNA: TGTGCCAGCAGGACTAGCGGGAGTTATGAGCAGTTCTTC
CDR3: CASRTSGSYEQFF

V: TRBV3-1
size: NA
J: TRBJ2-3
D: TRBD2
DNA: TGTGCCAGCGCTAGCGGTGATACGCAGTATTTT
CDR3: CASASGDTQYF

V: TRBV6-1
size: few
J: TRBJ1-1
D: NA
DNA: TGTGCCAGCAGCCGATTATGGAACACTGAAGCTTTCTTT
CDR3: CASSRLWNTEAFF

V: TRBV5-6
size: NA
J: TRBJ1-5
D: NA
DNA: TGTGCCAGCAGCTTGGGGGGGGCGGGGGAGCCCCAGCATTTT
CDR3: CASSLGGAGEPQHF

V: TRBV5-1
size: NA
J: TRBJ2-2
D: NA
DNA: TGCGCCAGCAGCTTGCGCGCGGAGCCGAACACCGGGGAGCTGTTTTTT
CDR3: CASSLRAEPNTGELFF

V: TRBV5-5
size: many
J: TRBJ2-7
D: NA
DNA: TGTGCCAGCAGCTTGTTCGTCAGAGTGCGGGACTCCTACGAGCAGTACTTC
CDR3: CASSLFVRVRDSYEQYF

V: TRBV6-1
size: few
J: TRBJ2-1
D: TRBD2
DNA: TGTGCCAGCTCTGGACTAGCGGGAGGCCGCTACAATGAGCAGTTCTTC
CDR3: CASSGLAGGRYNEQFF

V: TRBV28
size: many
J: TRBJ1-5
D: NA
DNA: TGTGCCAGCAGTTTGGGGGCCGGGAGACAGCCCCAGCATTTT
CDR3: CASSLGAGRQPQHF